The next 12 T cell receptor beta chains were all read from a single sample in a study of CD8+ T cells in alopecia areata. Treatment given: oral pan-JAK inhibitor, 5-10 mg twice daily. As the sequencing template, cDNA was produced by extracting RNA and reverse transcribing it. Using immunoSEQ multiplex PCR, the repertoire was profiled, and TCRdb retains in-frame clones only, with some absent. The table records approximately 200,000 clones, roughly 64% of them present only once. This specimen was CD4+ T cells sorted from blood, taken at week 24, from a patient treated with tofacitinib. These receptors were collected from a human donor with alopecia areata.

CDR3 bases: TGTGCCAGCAGTTACTTTGACTGCTACGAGCAGTACTTC. Encoded protein: CASSYFDCYEQYF. The chain is built from TRBV6-7 and TRBJ2-7; no definite D call. TRBV6-7 has ORF status, its function being uncertain. The CDR3 runs 13 residues. Trimming stripped 1 base from V and 3 bases from J, with 7 bases between.

This chain joins TRBV5-1 and TRBJ1-2, with 9 bases aligning to TRBD1. Looked up from germline, CDR1 is SGHRS and CDR2 is YFSETQ. The CDR3 contains 15 residues. V lost 0 bases to trimming and J lost 4 bases; unmatched junction nucleotides: 4. The CDR3 is CASSLETGGSYGYTF. The CDR3 coding sequence is TGCGCCAGCAGCTTGGAGACAGGGGGTAGCTATGGCTACACCTTC.

This clone was picked up one time. This chain links TRBV30 with TRBJ1-4; D remains ambiguous. Trimming pared 3 bases from V and 6 bases from J, leaving 11 bases between. The CDR3 loop spans 13 amino acids. Germline V gene sequence: CDR1 GTSNPN, CDR2 SVGIG (reference sequence). CDR3 region: CAWRGSTYEKLFF. As DNA, the CDR3 is TGTGCCTGGAGGGGGAGCACCTATGAAAAACTGTTTTTT.

The V call is TRBV5-4, the J call TRBJ2-7; D remains unclear. V dropped 2 bases and J dropped 2 bases, with 11 bases sitting between them. CDR1 is SGHNT, CDR2 YYREEE, per germline (reference sequence). The CDR3 has 14 residues. The CDR3 nucleotides read TGTGCCAGCAGCTTAGGCCAGGCCCCCTACGAGCAGTACTTC. The encoded protein is CASSLGQAPYEQYF.

This chain connects TRBV4-3 to TRBJ2-5, with no clear D. CDR1 and CDR2 (germline): LGHNA, YSLEER. The CDR3 totals 14 residues. V was cut by 1 base and J by 5 bases, with 11 bases left in between. This CDR3 reads CASSQAAGRETQYF. CDR3 DNA sequence: TGCGCCAGCAGCCAAGCGGCCGGAAGGGAGACCCAGTACTTC.

This clone was observed a few times. Other DNA sequences in the same sample also yield this CDR3. This rearrangement joins TRBV6-5 to TRBJ1-2; 9 bases line up with TRBD1. CDR1 MNHEY and CDR2 SVGAGI come from the germline V gene. The V gene end was trimmed by 0 bases and the J gene end by 5 bases; junction bases not matched to a gene: 4. CDR3 length equals 15 residues. The CDR3 region has the DNA TGTGCCAGCAGTTACTCTAGGGGACAGGGATATGGCTACACCTTC. Its translation is CASSYSRGQGYGYTF.

The V and J genes are TRBV30 and TRBJ1-1, with a tentative D call TRBD1 (6 bases). V shed 6 bases and J shed 4 bases, with 18 bases lying between them. CDR1 GTSNPN and CDR2 SVGIG come from the germline V gene (reference sequence). The CDR3 extends over 14 amino acids. This CDR3 is CACDSVRGGTEAFF. In DNA, the CDR3 is TGTGCCTGTGATAGTGTCAGAGGGGGCACTGAAGCTTTCTTT.

The genes are TRBV19 and TRBJ1-1; a possible D gene is TRBD1 (5 bases). The germline gives CDR1 LNHDA, CDR2 SQIVND (reference sequence). This CDR3 has 13 amino acids. Trimming pared 3 bases from V and 4 bases from J, leaving 9 bases between. CDR3 bases: TGTGCCAGTAGTATCCAGAGGGGCACTGAAGCTTTCTTT. Its translation: CASSIQRGTEAFF.

The sample holds a few counts of this clone. The chain joins TRBV6-1 to TRBJ1-4, with D unresolved. This CDR3 contains 15 residues. Germline V gene data show CDR1 as MNHNS and CDR2 as SASEGT. V lost 5 bases and J lost 0, with 10 bases in between. The CDR3: CASSPRRATNEKLFF. The CDR3 DNA is TGTGCCAGCAGTCCCCGCAGAGCAACTAATGAAAAACTGTTTTTT.

This clone was counted only a few times. The V call is TRBV6-5, the J call TRBJ1-2; 8 bases agree with TRBD1. Germline V gene lookup returns CDR1 MNHEY and CDR2 SVGAGI. This CDR3 comprises 12 residues. J gave up 8 bases and V 6 bases, and 5 bases lay outside the gene matches. CDR3 in amino acids: CASSWTGWGYTF. The CDR3 bases are TGTGCCAGCAGCTGGACAGGGTGGGGCTACACCTTC.

The genes are TRBV7-2 and TRBJ2-7; tentatively, D is TRBD2 (6 bases). Germline assignment: CDR1 SGHTA and CDR2 FQGNSA. V dropped 1 base and J dropped 2 bases, with 21 bases sitting between them. The CDR3 is 18 amino acids. The CDR3: CASSLDLERAIFTYEQYF. In DNA, the CDR3 is TGTGCCAGCAGCTTAGATCTGGAGCGGGCAATTTTTACCTACGAGCAGTACTTC.

The chain employs TRBV2 and TRBJ2-6; D uncertain. V shed 4 bases and J shed 4 bases, with 11 bases lying between them. This CDR3 region has 15 residues. Germline CDR1 and CDR2: SNHLY and FYNNEI. The CDR3 region has the DNA TGTGCCAGCAGTGCTGAGGTTGCCGGGGCCAACGTCCTGACTTTC. Its translation: CASSAEVAGANVLTF.